Below, 14 T cell receptor beta chains from the same sample are listed, as sequenced in a study of T-cell reconstitution after alpha-beta-depleted transplantation in children. Using unique molecular identifiers, the investigators prepared the TCRbeta library. TCRdb reanalysed the PCR reads using MiXCR and keeps one entry per CDR3 protein. The sample carries 250,000 to 400,000 distinct CDR3 sequences, 23% recorded once. The input for sequencing was PBMCs, mostly from graft donor cells, taken 180 days after TCRalphabeta/CD19-depleted stem cell transplant. Every receptor here comes from a male patient aged 5 to 17 who had a stem cell transplant for acute lymphoblastic leukemia, so the T cells may come from the graft donor.

The CDR3 DNA follows: TGCAGCGTTGACGGCAGACCGAGCCAAGAGACCCAGTACTTC. Translated, it gives CSVDGRPSQETQYF. The chain has TRBV29-1 and TRBJ2-5; D gene uncertain. Germline values: CDR1 SQVTM, CDR2 ANQGSEA. V lost 3 bases and J 1 base, leaving 12 bases between the germline ends. This CDR3 has 14 amino acids.

The sample holds a few counts of this clonotype. V usage is TRBV28 and J usage is TRBJ2-7; either TRBD1 or TRBD2 may supply D (6 bases each). The germline V gene encodes CDR1 MDHEN and CDR2 SYDVKM. The CDR3 spans 12 residues. The V and J ends lost 8 bases and 7 bases respectively, with 15 bases between them. CDR3 protein: CASERWRGEQYF. The CDR3 DNA follows: TGTGCCAGCGAGCGATGGAGGGGGGAGCAGTACTTC.

This chain uses TRBV7-2 with TRBJ2-1; TRBD2 agrees at 8 bases. V lost 5 bases to trimming and J lost 9 bases; unmatched junction nucleotides: 15. Germline values: CDR1 SGHTA, CDR2 FQGNSA. The CDR3 is made up of 16 amino acids. The CDR3 DNA reads TGTGCCAGCAGCAAAGCCGGGACTAGGGTTGGTGGTGAGCAGTTCTTC. Translating gives CASSKAGTRVGGEQFF. Complete variable domain (other parts from reference TRBV7-2 and TRBJ2-1): GAGVSQSPSNKVTEKGKDVELRCDPISGHTALYWYRQSLGQGLEFLIYFQGNSAPDKSGLPSDRFSAERTGGSVSTLTIQRTQQEDSAVYLCASSKAGTRVGGEQFFGPGTRLTVL.

The V call is TRBV4-1, the J call TRBJ2-1; the D is unclear. The CDR3 loop spans 13 amino acids. Trimming took off 3 bases at V and 4 bases at J, with 7 bases between the two ends. In germline, CDR1 is MGHRA, CDR2 YSYEKL. CDR3 coding DNA: TGCGCCAGCAGCCACGGTCCGTACAATGAGCAGTTCTTC. It codes for CASSHGPYNEQFF.

This clonotype was counted between two and nine times. The J gene is TRBJ2-1, the V gene TRBV29-1; D perhaps matches TRBD1 (6 bases). V lost 7 bases to trimming and J lost 7 bases, with 20 bases between them. The V gene's germline CDR1 is SQVTM and CDR2 ANQGSEA. The CDR3 runs to 14 residues. The CDR3: CSASAGRGWNEQFF. CDR3 nucleotides: TGCAGCGCCTCCGCGGGCAGGGGATGGAATGAGCAGTTCTTC.

This clonotype has a handful of counts. The gene calls are TRBV12-3 or TRBV12-4 and TRBJ2-7, with no clear D. This CDR3 has 14 amino acids. Trimming pared 2 bases from V and 6 bases from J, leaving 14 bases between. CDR3 coding DNA: TGTGCCAGCAGTTTACGCAAGATAATCGGCGAGCAGTACTTC. Its protein is CASSLRKIIGEQYF.

This clonotype has at least ten counts. The genes are TRBV7-6 and TRBJ2-2; D possibly corresponds to TRBD2 (5 bases). The CDR3 is made up of 14 amino acids. CDR1 and CDR2 (germline): SGHVS, FNYEAQ. V lost 6 bases to trimming and J lost 2 bases, with 10 bases between them. The chain's CDR3 is CASRFSANTGELFF. In DNA, the CDR3 is TGTGCCAGCAGGTTTAGCGCAAACACCGGGGAGCTGTTTTTT.

This chain joins TRBV7-6 and TRBJ2-3; D might be TRBD2 (6 bases). The ends were cut back, 3 bases at V and 4 bases at J, with 11 bases in the middle. CDR3 length equals 14 residues. Germline CDR1 is SGHVS and CDR2 is FNYEAQ. This chain's CDR3 is CASSFGGGADTQYF. Here the CDR3 DNA reads TGTGCCAGCAGCTTTGGGGGAGGCGCAGATACGCAGTATTTT.

This clonotype has only a few counts. The V gene is TRBV25-1, the J gene TRBJ1-1, with D perhaps TRBD1 (5 bases). Germline lookup yields CDR1 MGHDK and CDR2 SYGVNS. The CDR3 has 15 amino acids. Trimming shortened V by 4 bases and J by 0 bases, and 12 bases separated the two germline ends. CDR3 amino acids: CASSGSGLLNTEAFF. The CDR3 DNA is TGTGCCAGCAGTGGGTCGGGACTCTTGAACACTGAAGCTTTCTTT.

The rearrangement links TRBV20-1 to TRBJ1-6; no reliable D call. The CDR3 runs 15 residues. CDR1 and CDR2 from the germline V gene are DFQATT and SNEGSKA (reference sequence). V lost 1 base and J lost 1, with 8 bases in between. The CDR3 here is CSARVLGSYNSPLHF. CDR3 DNA sequence: TGCAGTGCTAGAGTCTTGGGTTCCTATAATTCACCCCTCCACTTT.

CDR3 loop: CASSNPDRLNYGYTF. As DNA, the CDR3 is TGTGCCAGCAGCAACCCAGACAGGCTTAACTATGGCTACACCTTC. V and J are TRBV7-2 and TRBJ1-2; D may be TRBD1 (6 bases). Germline assignment: CDR1 SGHTA and CDR2 FQGNSA. The V end lost 5 bases, the J end lost 1 base, and 14 bases lay between the germline ends. This CDR3 comprises 15 residues.

This clonotype occurred a few times. This sequence joins TRBV18 and TRBJ2-7, with TRBD1 matching 8 bases. J was trimmed by 3 bases and V by 3 bases; bases with no gene match: 4. This CDR3 has 14 amino acids. CDR1 and CDR2 (germline): KGHSH, LQKENI. CDR3 DNA: TGTGCCAGCTCACCCAGGGGGCATAACTACGAGCAGTACTTC. Translating gives CASSPRGHNYEQYF.

The chain joins TRBV27 to TRBJ2-5; no clear D gene. Germline loops: CDR1 MNHEY, CDR2 SMNVEV (reference sequence). V lost 7 bases and J lost 4, with 16 bases in between. The CDR3 covers 14 residues. CDR3 sequence (DNA): TGTGCCAGCAAAGACCACGCGGCCCCAGAGACCCAGTACTTC. Its translation: CASKDHAAPETQYF.

V is TRBV12-3 or TRBV12-4 and J is TRBJ1-2, with D uncertain. V lost 1 base and J 7 bases, leaving 22 bases between the germline ends. The CDR3 consists of 17 residues. CDR3 DNA sequence: TGTGCCAGCAGTTTAGGCGCGCTTTGGGCCCCGCCAGGTGGCTACACCTTC. This encodes CASSLGALWAPPGGYTF.